The 3 T cell receptor beta chains presented below share a single source sample, sequenced in a study of T cell repertoires in cytomegalovirus infection. TCRdb reprocessed the reads with MiXCR, giving one entry per CDR3 protein. There are more than 400,000 distinct CDR3 sequences in the sample; less than 30% occur only once, and over 10% lies in the top ten. Sequenced input: PBMCs. These receptor sequences come from a human donor in good health (CMV status not recorded). Some clones in this sample may be carry-over from other donors' samples.

This clonotype appeared a few times. The genes are TRBV19 and TRBJ1-3; D is undetermined. The CDR3 runs to 13 residues. Trimming removed 7 bases at V and 0 bases at J, with 7 bases between. The germline gives CDR1 LNHDA, CDR2 SQIVND (reference sequence). CDR3 sequence: CASTAFSGNTIYF. The CDR3 DNA follows: TGTGCCAGTACAGCGTTCTCTGGAAACACCATATATTTT.

The V and J genes are TRBV28 and TRBJ2-1; D is possibly TRBD2 (6 bases). The V gene lost 7 bases and the J gene lost 7 bases, with 23 bases spanning the gap. The CDR3 runs 16 residues. Germline V lookup: CDR1 MDHEN, CDR2 SYDVKM. The CDR3 DNA is TGTGCCAGCAACGGAAGAGATGGAGGGAGGCATAATGAGCAGTTCTTC. It codes for CASNGRDGGRHNEQFF.

This chain joins TRBV5-6 and TRBJ1-2; the match to TRBD1 covers 7 bases. Germline-derived CDR1 and CDR2 are SGHDT and YYEEEE. The CDR3 covers 14 residues. V was pared by 0 bases and J by 10 bases, with 9 bases of the junction left unmatched. The CDR3 loop reads CASSLVATGIDYTF. The CDR3 DNA reads as TGTGCCAGCAGCTTGGTCGCGACAGGGATTGACTACACCTTC.